This TCR beta chain is from a study of cytomegalovirus exposure and HLA in healthy donors. Study-wide findings and caveats: Reported results showed that the classifier diagnosed cytomegalovirus status with high specificity and sensitivity. Generally TCR sequences proved uncommon, though certain public TCRs appeared in numerous donors. The authors enumerated over 150 TCR beta chains as linked to cytomegalovirus. A few of the chains that were CMV-associated were confirmed in vitro to be specific for CMV antigens.

Only one count was recorded for this clone. Its antigen is not known. Libraries were prepared by immunoSEQ multiplex PCR; TCRdb keeps only in-frame clonotypes and omits some of them. The sample contains under 250,000 clones, about nine tenths of which appear only once. Trimming removed 0 bases at V and 1 base at J, with 11 bases between. The CDR3 totals 15 residues. CDR1 is SGDLS, CDR2 YYNGEE, per germline. This receptor was taken from a woman aged 18-29 years in good health and CMV-seropositive. The chain is built from TRBV9 and TRBJ2-7; D is ambiguous. The sequencing sample was made of PBMCs. The CDR3 DNA sequence: TGTGCCAGCAGCGTAGCTCCAGAACGATCCTACGAGCAGTACTTC. Encoded protein: CASSVAPERSYEQYF. The whole variable domain, filled in from reference TRBV9 and TRBJ2-7, reads DSGVTQTPKHLITATGQRVTLRCSPRSGDLSVYWYQQSLDQGLQFLIQYYNGEERAKGNILERFSAQQFPDLHSELNLSSLELGDSALYFCASSVAPERSYEQYFGPGTRLTVT.